Below, 32 T cell receptor beta chains from the same sample are listed, as sequenced in a study of T cell responses to AZD1222 COVID-19 vaccine. Clones were read by immunoSEQ multiplex PCR, and TCRdb kept only the in-frame ones, dropping some. There are approximately 140,000 clones in the sample; 75% to 95% occur only once, and approximately 2.1% lies in the top ten. Sequenced here: peripheral blood, sampled 28 days after the second AZD1222 dose. The receptors come from an adult who received the AZD1222 COVID-19 vaccine.

The chain links TRBV19 to TRBJ1-5; 7 bases fit TRBD1. The CDR3 totals 15 residues. Looked up from germline, CDR1 is LNHDA and CDR2 is SQIVND (reference sequence). V shed 5 bases, J shed 7 bases, and the junction held 11 bases outside the gene matches. The CDR3 sequence is CASSPAGGVGQPQHF. CDR3 coding DNA: TGTGCCAGTAGTCCCGCAGGGGGTGTAGGGCAGCCCCAGCATTTT.

The CDR3 protein is CASSVTGMDTEAFF. Here the CDR3 DNA reads TGTGCCAGCAGCGTTACAGGGATGGACACTGAAGCTTTCTTT. The rearrangement joins TRBV9 to TRBJ1-1, with a tentative D call TRBD1 (6 bases). This CDR3 is built from 14 residues. The V end lost 2 bases, the J end lost 3 bases, and 11 bases lay between the germline ends. The germline V gene has CDR1 SGDLS and CDR2 YYNGEE.

The rearrangement links TRBV12-5 to TRBJ1-5; D is ambiguous. In germline, CDR1 is LGHNT, CDR2 FRNRAP. V lost 5 bases to trimming and J lost 0 bases, with 5 bases between them. CDR3 size: 13 residues. The CDR3 DNA reads TGTGCTAGTGGTGTTTATAGCAATCAGCCCCAGCATTTT. Protein sequence: CASGVYSNQPQHF.

CDR3 nucleotide sequence: TGCGCCAGCAGTTCCTCCGGACAGGGGGACACTGAAGCTTTCTTT. This codes for CASSSSGQGDTEAFF. The chain joins TRBV5-1 to TRBJ1-1, with 10 nucleotides matching TRBD1. CDR1 is SGHRS, CDR2 YFSETQ, per germline. The CDR3 sequence is 15 residues long. The J segment lost 3 bases and the V segment lost 5 bases, leaving 7 bases of the junction unmatched.

The chain combines TRBV6-6 with TRBJ1-5, with D perhaps TRBD1 (5 bases). Deletions cut 3 bases from V and 3 bases from J, with 12 bases between. The CDR3 is 15 residues long. Per the germline V gene, CDR1 is MNHNY and CDR2 is SVGAGI (reference sequence). The CDR3 protein is CASSYVGGTNQPQHF. DNA of the CDR3: TGTGCCAGCAGTTATGTTGGGGGAACCAATCAGCCCCAGCATTTT.

This chain connects TRBV5-1 to TRBJ1-2; no clear D gene. The CDR3 consists of 13 residues. V lost 0 bases to trimming and J lost 7 bases, with 10 bases between them. Germline CDR1 and CDR2: SGHRS and YFSETQ. CDR3 DNA sequence: TGCGCCAGCAGCTTGGTGCCGGGCGGTGGCTACACCTTC. It translates to CASSLVPGGGYTF.

V is TRBV6-4 and J is TRBJ2-1; D may be TRBD1 (6 bases). V lost 5 bases, J lost 3 bases, and 17 bases lay in between. Per germline, CDR1 MRHNA and CDR2 SNTAGT. The CDR3 is made up of 16 amino acids. CDR3 in amino acids: CASSTQYGQNYNEQFF. In nucleotides, the CDR3 is TGTGCCAGCAGTACTCAATATGGACAGAACTACAATGAGCAGTTCTTC.

CDR3 nucleotide sequence: TGCGCCAGCAGCTTGAAGCAGCCCAATTCACCCCTCCACTTT. It encodes CASSLKQPNSPLHF. V and J are TRBV5-1 and TRBJ1-6, with D unresolved. Germline V gene lookup returns CDR1 SGHRS and CDR2 YFSETQ. The CDR3 is made up of 14 amino acids. V lost 1 base and J 7 bases, leaving 9 bases between the germline ends.

The chain joins TRBV19 to TRBJ1-1; D might be TRBD1 (6 bases). This CDR3 spans 14 amino acids. Germline V lookup: CDR1 LNHDA, CDR2 SQIVND (reference sequence). V lost 7 bases, J lost 0 bases, and 12 bases lay in between. CDR3 nucleotide sequence: TGTGCCAGTAACAGGGTCGGGATGAACACTGAAGCTTTCTTT. It translates to CASNRVGMNTEAFF.

The chain employs TRBV3-1 (or the pseudogene TRBV3-2) and TRBJ2-7; no clear D. CDR3 length equals 15 residues. The germline V gene encodes CDR1 LGHDT and CDR2 YNNKEL (reference sequence). The V and J ends lost 1 base and 2 bases respectively, with 12 bases between them. The CDR3 reads CASSQANPRTYEQYV. In nucleotides, the CDR3 is TGTGCCAGCAGCCAAGCGAACCCGCGGACCTACGAGCAGTACGTC.

The chain carries TRBV3-1 (or the pseudogene TRBV3-2) and TRBJ2-1; D call uncertain. The CDR3 covers 12 residues. Trimming stripped 1 base from V and 12 bases from J, with 10 bases between. Germline loops: CDR1 LGHDT, CDR2 YNNKEL (reference sequence). The CDR3 protein is CASSQGGLPQFF. In DNA form, the CDR3 reads TGTGCCAGCAGCCAAGGAGGTCTCCCGCAGTTCTTC.

The chain's CDR3 is CSVTGSMNTEAFF. The CDR3 DNA follows: TGCAGCGTTACAGGTTCCATGAACACTGAAGCTTTCTTT. The chain carries TRBV29-1 and TRBJ1-1; perhaps TRBD1 as D (5 bases). The ends were cut back, 5 bases at V and 0 bases at J, with 10 bases in the middle. Germline lookup yields CDR1 SQVTM and CDR2 ANQGSEA. This CDR3 contains 13 residues.

The chain couples TRBV30 to TRBJ1-6; TRBD1 agrees at 7 bases. The germline gives CDR1 GTSNPN, CDR2 SVGIG (reference sequence). J was trimmed by 8 bases and V by 2 bases; bases with no gene match: 21. The CDR3 totals 19 residues. In DNA form, the CDR3 reads TGTGCCTGGAGTCGACTAATGTGGGGGGGACAGAGAATCCATTCACCCCTCCACTTT. Amino acids: CAWSRLMWGGQRIHSPLHF.

The V call is TRBV11-3, the J call TRBJ2-4; D remains unclear. Trimming shortened V by 5 bases and J by 0 bases, and 8 bases separated the two germline ends. There are 14 residues in the CDR3. The V gene's germline CDR1 is SGHNT and CDR2 YENEEA. DNA for the CDR3: TGTGCCAGCAGCCGTATGGGAGCCAAAAACATTCAGTACTTC. Protein sequence: CASSRMGAKNIQYF.

This chain uses TRBV7-2 with TRBJ2-3, with D hard to call. The CDR3 length is 14 residues. Germline V CDR1 and CDR2: SGHTA, FQGNSA. V lost 5 bases and J 2 bases, leaving 11 bases between the germline ends. This chain's CDR3 is CASSPGWATDTQYF. CDR3 nucleotides: TGTGCCAGCAGCCCCGGATGGGCCACAGATACGCAGTATTTT.

The gene calls are TRBV18 and TRBJ2-1; TRBD1 matches at 7 bases. Trimming removed 5 bases from V and 15 bases from J; junction bases left unmatched: 7. The germline CDR1 and CDR2 sequences are KGHSH and LQKENI. The CDR3 loop spans 11 amino acids. The CDR3 sequence is CASSEGQHRFF. In nucleotides, the CDR3 is TGTGCCAGCTCAGAGGGACAGCATCGGTTCTTC.

This chain joins TRBV6-4 and TRBJ1-2; D call uncertain. Trimming stripped 0 bases from V and 7 bases from J, with 12 bases between. Germline V gives CDR1 MRHNA, CDR2 SNTAGT. There are 14 residues in the CDR3. CDR3 nucleotide sequence: TGTGCCAGCAGTGACTCCTTATGGGAAGGTGGCTACACCTTC. Protein: CASSDSLWEGGYTF.

The chain joins TRBV11-2 to TRBJ1-1, with D hard to call. The germline CDR1 and CDR2 sequences are SGHAT and FQNNGV. Trimming removed 6 bases from V and 11 bases from J, with 13 bases in between. The CDR3 has 11 amino acids. In nucleotides, the CDR3 is TGTGCCAGCAGGTCGGGAGGTCGGGCTTTCTTT. It encodes CASRSGGRAFF.

This clone was seen once. This sequence joins TRBV27 and TRBJ1-6; D unclear. CDR1 MNHEY and CDR2 SMNVEV come from the germline V gene (reference sequence). Deletions cut 6 bases from V and 1 base from J, with 7 bases between. This CDR3 is built from 14 residues. The CDR3 DNA reads TGTGCCAGCAGCCCCATATCCTATAATTCACCCCTCCACTTT. This translates into CASSPISYNSPLHF.

This rearrangement joins TRBV2 to TRBJ1-2; 7 bases match TRBD1. V was pared by 3 bases and J by 5 bases, with 3 bases of the junction left unmatched. The V gene's germline CDR1 is SNHLY and CDR2 FYNNEI. The CDR3 is 13 amino acids. CDR3 sequence (DNA): TGTGCCAGCAGTGAGAGGGGGCAATATGGCTACACCTTC. As protein: CASSERGQYGYTF.

This clone was counted between two and nine times. The chain carries TRBV10-1 and TRBJ1-2; no reliable D call. V gave up 6 bases and J gave up 8 bases, with 10 bases separating them. This CDR3 has 11 residues. Germline V gives CDR1 WNHNN, CDR2 SYGVQD (reference sequence). As DNA, the CDR3 is TGCGCCAGCAGGCCCCCGCGCGGCTACACCTTC. Amino acids: CASRPPRGYTF.

J is TRBJ1-1 and V is TRBV10-3; no firm D call. Trimming removed 3 bases at V and 11 bases at J, with 10 bases between. CDR3 length: 11 amino acids. Germline CDR1 reads ENHRY; CDR2 reads SYGVKD. In nucleotides, the CDR3 is TGTGCCATCAGTGATGGTCGGCGGGCTTTCTTT. It encodes CAISDGRRAFF.

The rearrangement uses TRBV19 and TRBJ1-1; the D gene is possibly TRBD1 (6 bases). The CDR3 extends over 15 amino acids. Germline-derived CDR1 and CDR2 are LNHDA and SQIVND (reference sequence). V lost 5 bases and J lost 4, with 17 bases in between. CDR3 amino acids: CASSLYTGMGTEAFF. The CDR3 DNA reads TGTGCCAGTAGTCTCTACACAGGGATGGGCACTGAAGCTTTCTTT.

This clone was seen once. The chain has TRBV2 and TRBJ1-2; D possibly corresponds to TRBD1 (5 bases). Between the trimmed V and J ends, which lost 3 bases and 8 bases, there was a span of 13 bases. Germline V gene data show CDR1 as SNHLY and CDR2 as FYNNEI. This CDR3 spans 13 amino acids. The CDR3: CASSEGRANGYTF. The DNA for the CDR3 is TGTGCCAGCAGTGAGGGCAGGGCTAACGGCTACACCTTC.

V usage is TRBV29-1 and J usage is TRBJ1-2; the match to TRBD1 covers 8 bases. Per germline, CDR1 SQVTM and CDR2 ANQGSEA. V shed 2 bases and J 7 bases; nucleotides not matched to a gene: 9. The CDR3 sequence is 14 residues long. The CDR3 sequence is CSVERQDRASGYTF. CDR3 DNA: TGCAGCGTTGAAAGGCAGGACAGGGCTTCTGGCTACACCTTC.

This chain uses TRBV5-4 with TRBJ2-7; D gene unclear. V was shortened by 1 base and J by 7 bases, with 9 bases between the two germline ends. Germline V CDR1 and CDR2: SGHNT, YYREEE (reference sequence). The CDR3 has 12 residues. For the CDR3, the DNA is TGTGCCAGCAGCTTGACCGTAGAAGAGCAGTACTTC. Protein sequence: CASSLTVEEQYF.

The chain joins TRBV11-3 to TRBJ2-1, with D possibly being TRBD1 (6 bases). Trimming took 4 bases from V and 0 from J, leaving 13 bases between them. The CDR3 has 16 residues. Germline values: CDR1 SGHNT, CDR2 YENEEA. CDR3 DNA sequence: TGTGCCAGCAGCTCTCGGGACATCGGCTCCTACAATGAGCAGTTCTTC. Its protein product is CASSSRDIGSYNEQFF.

The rearrangement links TRBV27 to TRBJ1-5; D perhaps matches TRBD1 (6 bases). CDR3 length: 15 amino acids. The ends were cut back, 11 bases at V and 1 base at J, with 18 bases in the middle. Germline lookup yields CDR1 MNHEY and CDR2 SMNVEV (reference sequence). CDR3 coding DNA: TGTGCCCGAAAGGGGGGGACCTTAAGCAATCAGCCCCAGCATTTT. Its translation: CARKGGTLSNQPQHF.

The gene calls are TRBV19 and TRBJ1-6; TRBD1 agrees at 8 bases. Germline CDR1 reads LNHDA; CDR2 reads SQIVND (reference sequence). J gave up 0 bases and V 7 bases, and 11 bases lay outside the gene matches. The CDR3 has 18 residues. CDR3 region: CASKGDRRMSSYNSPLHF. CDR3 in DNA: TGTGCCAGTAAGGGGGACAGGAGGATGAGCTCCTATAATTCACCCCTCCACTTT.

The chain carries TRBV30 and TRBJ2-2; 10 nucleotides line up with TRBD1. In germline, CDR1 is GTSNPN, CDR2 SVGIG (reference sequence). The CDR3 is made up of 15 amino acids. V lost 3 bases and J lost 6; bases outside the gene matches: 7. Here the CDR3 DNA reads TGTGCCTGGAGCCCAGGACAGGGGGTCGCCGGGGAGCTGTTTTTT. Protein sequence: CAWSPGQGVAGELFF. The full variable domain, rest sourced from reference TRBV30 and TRBJ2-2, is SQTIHQWPATLVQPVGSPLSLECTVEGTSNPNLYWYRQAAGRGLQLLFYSVGIGQISSEVPQNLSASRPQDRQFILSSKKLLLSDSGFYLCAWSPGQGVAGELFFGEGSRLTVL.

This clone was seen a few times. The V gene is TRBV30, the J gene TRBJ1-1, with D hard to call. Trimming cost V 4 bases and J 1 base, with 16 bases left between them. There are 15 residues in the CDR3. Germline assignment: CDR1 GTSNPN and CDR2 SVGIG (reference sequence). The CDR3, as DNA: TGTGCCTGGACTCTTTCGGGTAGGACGAACACTGAAGCTTTCTTT. It translates to CAWTLSGRTNTEAFF.

The chain is built from TRBV3-1 (or the pseudogene TRBV3-2) and TRBJ2-7; 8 bases are a match to TRBD1. V lost 0 bases, J lost 3 bases, and 4 bases stayed unmatched. The CDR3 extends over 15 amino acids. Germline-derived CDR1 and CDR2 are LGHDT and YNNKEL (reference sequence). The CDR3 loop reads CASSQDPGGFYEQYF. The DNA of the CDR3 is TGTGCCAGCAGCCAAGATCCAGGGGGCTTCTACGAGCAGTACTTC.